Reported below is one T cell receptor (beta chain). Per the authors' pipeline: Reference gene primer amplification gave nucleated cell count estimates. Generated by immunoSEQ multiplex PCR, the TCRdb table keeps only in-frame clones and is missing some. That table gives V, J and clone size, and the DNA gave D and trimming. The repertoire consists of 60,000 to 75,000 clones, with approximately 85% occurring once and the leading ten covering under 6%. The source of the sample is a study of blood T cell repertoires in COVID-19. For the study at large: There were acute and convalescent COVID-19 samples, and they came from the United States, Italy and Spain. Nucleic acid was either cDNA or gDNA, and it came from T cells, B-cell-depleted T cells, or PBMCs.

This CDR3 has 13 amino acids. The V gene lost 4 bases and the J gene lost 3 bases, with 11 bases spanning the gap. The germline V gene has CDR1 SGHDT and CDR2 YYEEEE. This rearrangement joins TRBV5-6 to TRBJ2-7; unclear D gene. The specimen was peripheral blood. This sequence was found in a human donor in a cohort sampled during active COVID-19. The CDR3 DNA sequence: TGTGCCAGCAGCCGAGTTATTCGCTACGAGCAGTACTTC. Protein sequence: CASSRVIRYEQYF.